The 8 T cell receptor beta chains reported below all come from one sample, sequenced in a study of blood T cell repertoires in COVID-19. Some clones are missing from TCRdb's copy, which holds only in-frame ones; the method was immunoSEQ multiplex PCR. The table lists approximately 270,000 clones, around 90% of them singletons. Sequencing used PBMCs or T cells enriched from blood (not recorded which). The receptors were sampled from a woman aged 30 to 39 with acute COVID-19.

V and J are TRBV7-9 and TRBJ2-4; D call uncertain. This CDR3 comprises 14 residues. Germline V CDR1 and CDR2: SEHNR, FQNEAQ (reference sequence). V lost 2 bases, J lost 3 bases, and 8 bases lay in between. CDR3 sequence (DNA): TGTGCCAGCAGCTTAACCCTAAACAAAAACATTCAGTACTTC. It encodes CASSLTLNKNIQYF.

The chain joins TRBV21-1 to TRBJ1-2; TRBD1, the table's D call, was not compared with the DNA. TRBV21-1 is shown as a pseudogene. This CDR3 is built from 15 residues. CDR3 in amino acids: CASSKRIGRGCFYTF. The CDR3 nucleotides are TGTGCCAGCAGCAAAAGGATCGGCAGGGGGTGTTTCTACACCTTC.

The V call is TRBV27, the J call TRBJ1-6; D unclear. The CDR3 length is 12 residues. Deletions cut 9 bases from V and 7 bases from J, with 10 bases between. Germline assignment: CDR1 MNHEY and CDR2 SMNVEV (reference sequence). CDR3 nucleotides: TGTGCCAGGACATCCCCGAATTCACCCCTCCACTTT. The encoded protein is CARTSPNSPLHF.

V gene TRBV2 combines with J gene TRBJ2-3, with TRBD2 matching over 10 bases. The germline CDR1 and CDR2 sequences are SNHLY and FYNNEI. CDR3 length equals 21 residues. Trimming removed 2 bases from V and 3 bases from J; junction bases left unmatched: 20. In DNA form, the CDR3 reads TGTGCCAGCAGTGAACCCCGACTCGGCCCGCAAGCGGGGGGGGATACAGATACGCAGTATTTT. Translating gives CASSEPRLGPQAGGDTDTQYF.

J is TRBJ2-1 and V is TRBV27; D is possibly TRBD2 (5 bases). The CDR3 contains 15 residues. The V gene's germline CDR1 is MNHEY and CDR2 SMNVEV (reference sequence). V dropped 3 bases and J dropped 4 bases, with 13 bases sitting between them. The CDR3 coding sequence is TGTGCCAGCAGTTTCCCGGGCCCGGGGTACAATGAGCAGTTCTTC. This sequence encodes CASSFPGPGYNEQFF.

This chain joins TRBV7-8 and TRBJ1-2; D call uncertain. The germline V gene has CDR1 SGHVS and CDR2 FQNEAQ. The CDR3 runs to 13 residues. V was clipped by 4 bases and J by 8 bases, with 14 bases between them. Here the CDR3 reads CASSSGVGRGYTF. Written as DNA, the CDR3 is TGTGCCAGCAGCTCCGGTGTCGGGAGGGGCTACACCTTC.

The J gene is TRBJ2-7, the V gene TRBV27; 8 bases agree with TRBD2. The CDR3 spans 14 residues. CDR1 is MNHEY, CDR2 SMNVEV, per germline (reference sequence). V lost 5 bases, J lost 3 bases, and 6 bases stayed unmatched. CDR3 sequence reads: CASSTRAGDYEQYF. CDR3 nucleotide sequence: TGTGCCAGCAGTACTCGAGCGGGAGACTACGAGCAGTACTTC.

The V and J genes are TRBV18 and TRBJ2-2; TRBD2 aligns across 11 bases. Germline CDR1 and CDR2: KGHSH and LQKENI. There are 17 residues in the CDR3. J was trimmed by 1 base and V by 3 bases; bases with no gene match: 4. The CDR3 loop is CASSPRGLAENTGELFF. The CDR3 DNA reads TGTGCCAGCTCACCTCGGGGACTAGCGGAGAACACCGGGGAGCTGTTTTTT.